A single sample is the source of the 18 T cell receptor beta chains below, sequenced in a study of naive and memory T cell subsets. Two oligonucleotides, mixed equimolar, formed the beta constant-region primer covering TRBC1 and TRBC2. TCRdb re-analysed the UMI-ligation and nested PCR reads in MiXCR, keeping a single row per CDR3 protein. The table has 130,000 to 150,000 distinct CDR3 sequences, over 15% seen once; the top ten hold about 0.14%. The sequencing sample was made of naive CD4+ T cells from blood. The origin of the receptors is a human donor in good health.

This clonotype turned up a few times. V gene TRBV7-6 combines with J gene TRBJ2-7; unclear D gene. The V end lost 2 bases, the J end lost 6 bases, and 11 bases lay between the germline ends. The CDR3 contains 13 residues. The germline V gene has CDR1 SGHVS and CDR2 FNYEAQ. The CDR3 region is CASSLSSGREQYF. The CDR3 DNA reads TGTGCCAGCAGCTTATCATCGGGCCGCGAGCAGTACTTC.

The sample holds a few counts of this clonotype. The CDR3 reads CASSQPGQGDRREQYF. Here the CDR3 DNA reads TGCGCCAGCAGCCAACCGGGACAGGGGGACCGGAGGGAGCAGTACTTC. The chain joins TRBV4-1 to TRBJ2-7; TRBD1 matches at 11 bases. The V gene's germline CDR1 is MGHRA and CDR2 YSYEKL. The CDR3 has 16 residues. The V and J ends lost 2 bases and 7 bases, in that order; junction bases with no gene match: 10.

This sequence joins TRBV18 and TRBJ2-2; 12 nucleotides agree with TRBD2. CDR1 KGHSH and CDR2 LQKENI come from the germline V gene. V trimming: 3 bases; J trimming: 7 bases; junction bases outside the gene matches: 9. The CDR3 extends over 17 amino acids. DNA of the CDR3: TGTGCCAGCTCACCCAATCGACTAGCGGGAGTTGGCGGGGAGCTGTTTTTT. Residues: CASSPNRLAGVGGELFF.

At least ten counts were recorded for this clonotype. The CDR3 reads CAISEGLTRDTQYF. In DNA form, the CDR3 reads TGTGCCATCAGTGAGGGGCTGACCAGGGATACGCAGTATTTT. This sequence joins TRBV10-3 and TRBJ2-3; no clear D. Trimming took 2 bases from V and 6 from J, leaving 12 bases between them. The CDR3 length is 14 residues. Looked up from germline, CDR1 is ENHRY and CDR2 is SYGVKD.

This chain links TRBV28 with TRBJ2-7, with unresolved D. This CDR3 contains 12 residues. The germline CDR1 and CDR2 sequences are MDHEN and SYDVKM. V shed 4 bases and J shed 2 bases, with 6 bases lying between them. The CDR3 DNA sequence: TGTGCCAGCAGTTCATACACCTACGAGCAGTACTTC. Amino acids: CASSSYTYEQYF.

This clonotype appeared a few times. CDR3 sequence: CASSELGDRPYNEQFF. The CDR3 DNA reads as TGTGCCAGCAGTGAATTAGGGGATAGGCCCTACAATGAGCAGTTCTTC. The V gene is TRBV25-1, the J gene TRBJ2-1, with a possible D match to TRBD1 (5 bases). The V gene lost 1 base and the J gene lost 2 bases, with 12 bases spanning the gap. Germline V gives CDR1 MGHDK, CDR2 SYGVNS. The CDR3 has 16 amino acids.

This clonotype has more than one count but fewer than ten. The chain has TRBV3-1 and TRBJ2-3; D is unresolved. The length of the CDR3 is 14 residues. The V gene's germline CDR1 is LGHDT and CDR2 YNNKEL (reference sequence). V was cut by 0 bases and J by 10 bases, with 14 bases left in between. Written as DNA, the CDR3 is TGTGCCAGCAGCCAAGATTACGTCCGGCCCGCGCAGTATTTT. It encodes CASSQDYVRPAQYF.

The V gene is TRBV12-3 or TRBV12-4, the J gene TRBJ1-2, with D perhaps matching TRBD1 (5 bases). The CDR3 loop spans 14 amino acids. The V and J ends lost 8 bases and 3 bases respectively, with 16 bases between them. CDR3 protein: CASRMNLGDYGYTF. The CDR3 bases are TGTGCCAGCCGTATGAACTTGGGGGACTATGGCTACACCTTC.

The chain combines TRBV24-1 with TRBJ2-3; the match to TRBD2 covers 7 bases. V gave up 4 bases and J gave up 0 bases; unmatched junction bases: 15. CDR1 and CDR2 (germline): KGHDR, SFDVKD. The CDR3 consists of 19 residues. DNA of the CDR3: TGTGCCACCAGTGAAGATGGACAAAGGGAGGGATTGAGCACAGATACGCAGTATTTT. This codes for CATSEDGQREGLSTDTQYF.

CDR3 sequence: CASSLHAMTGTGLWDTQYF. CDR3 coding DNA: TGTGCCAGCAGTTTACATGCAATGACAGGAACAGGACTGTGGGATACGCAGTATTTT. This chain uses TRBV28 with TRBJ2-3, with D maybe TRBD1 (6 bases). CDR1 is MDHEN, CDR2 SYDVKM, per germline. V was shortened by 2 bases and J by 6 bases, with 27 bases between the two germline ends. The CDR3 length is 19 residues. The complete variable domain, with remaining parts taken from reference TRBV28 and TRBJ2-3, reads DVKVTQSSRYLVKRTGEKVFLECVQDMDHENMFWYRQDPGLGLRLIYFSYDVKMKEKGDIPEGYSVSREKKERFSLILESASTNQTSMYLCASSLHAMTGTGLWDTQYFGPGTRLTVL.

The rearrangement uses TRBV20-1 and TRBJ2-5, with a weak D call TRBD2 (7 bases). This CDR3 comprises 13 residues. The germline CDR1 and CDR2 sequences are DFQATT and SNEGSKA (reference sequence). V gave up 5 bases and J gave up 5 bases, with 15 bases separating them. CDR3 DNA sequence: TGCAGTGCTTCCCCGGAGGGGGGGGAGACCCAGTACTTC. Protein product: CSASPEGGETQYF.

This clonotype was detected only a few times. The chain uses TRBV6-6 and TRBJ2-5; D gene ambiguous. CDR3 size: 13 residues. Germline CDR1 is MNHNY and CDR2 is SVGAGI (reference sequence). Trimming took 1 base from V and 1 from J, leaving 4 bases between them. This CDR3 reads CASSYLVQETQYF. CDR3 sequence (DNA): TGTGCCAGCAGTTACTTGGTCCAAGAGACCCAGTACTTC.

This rearrangement joins TRBV3-1 to TRBJ2-1; 11 nucleotides line up with TRBD2. CDR1 and CDR2 from the germline V gene are LGHDT and YNNKEL (reference sequence). The CDR3 runs to 15 residues. V gave up 4 bases and J gave up 4 bases; unmatched junction bases: 3. CDR3 coding DNA: TGTGCCAGCAGCCTCAGACTAGCGGGATACAATGAGCAGTTCTTC. This encodes CASSLRLAGYNEQFF.

The chain recombines TRBV5-4 with TRBJ2-7, with D uncertain. Germline lookup yields CDR1 SGHNT and CDR2 YYREEE (reference sequence). Trimming removed 4 bases at V and 0 bases at J, with 14 bases between. The length of the CDR3 is 15 residues. In DNA, the CDR3 is TGTGCCAGCAGCCTGACGGAAACCAGCTCCTACGAGCAGTACTTC. Translated, it gives CASSLTETSSYEQYF.

There are a few counts of this clonotype. The rearrangement joins TRBV28 to TRBJ1-4; TRBD1 matches at 9 bases. This CDR3 region has 16 residues. V lost 4 bases and J lost 10; bases outside the gene matches: 13. Germline CDR1 MDHEN, CDR2 SYDVKM. In nucleotides, the CDR3 is TGTGCCAGCAGTTCAGCTCCCGGGACAGGGTTGGGAAAACTGTTTTTT. Protein: CASSSAPGTGLGKLFF.

V is TRBV20-1 and J is TRBJ2-7; 7 bases line up with TRBD2. Germline V gene lookup returns CDR1 DFQATT and CDR2 SNEGSKA (reference sequence). V lost 3 bases, J lost 1 base, and 9 bases stayed unmatched. CDR3 length: 15 residues. CDR3 region: CSASAPSGGSYEQYF. In DNA form, the CDR3 reads TGCAGTGCTAGCGCTCCTAGCGGCGGATCCTACGAGCAGTACTTC.

V is TRBV6-5 and J is TRBJ1-6, with TRBD1 identical over 7 bases. Germline CDR1 is MNHEY and CDR2 is SVGAGI. V dropped 6 bases and J dropped 7; count of bases not matched to a gene: 6. CDR3 length equals 14 residues. Written as DNA, the CDR3 is TGTGCCAGCAGGGGACAGCCCGTAAATTCACCCCTCCACTTT. Amino acids: CASRGQPVNSPLHF.

The CDR3 region has the DNA TGTGCCAGCAGCTTGGTCCCGAGATCGAACACTGAAGCTTTCTTT. Its protein product is CASSLVPRSNTEAFF. This chain connects TRBV5-4 to TRBJ1-1; D unclear. Germline V gene data show CDR1 as SGHNT and CDR2 as YYREEE (reference sequence). The CDR3 covers 15 residues. The V end lost 0 bases, the J end lost 1 base, and 10 bases lay between the germline ends.